A single sample gave rise to the 29 T cell receptor beta chains below, sequenced in a study of circulating tumor DNA in untreated peripheral T-cell lymphoma. Here immunoSEQ multiplex PCR was the method, and the copy in TCRdb shows in-frame clones only, minus some. The top ten clones hold approximately 26% of a sample with about 2,000 clones, about 88% of them seen once. Sequenced sample: cell-free DNA from blood serum. Receptor source: a human donor with peripheral T-cell lymphoma.

This chain uses TRBV30 with TRBJ2-1; weak D call: TRBD2 (6 bases). Trimming took off 5 bases at V and 0 bases at J, with 14 bases between the two ends. This CDR3 comprises 15 residues. The germline CDR1 and CDR2 sequences are GTSNPN and SVGIG (reference sequence). The chain's CDR3 is CAWALADHSYNEQFF. CDR3 sequence (DNA): TGTGCCTGGGCATTAGCGGACCACTCCTACAATGAGCAGTTCTTC.

This clone was recorded only once. This chain joins TRBV19 and TRBJ1-2; D is unresolved. Trimming removed 3 bases at V and 4 bases at J, with 9 bases between. This CDR3 has 13 amino acids. In germline, CDR1 is LNHDA, CDR2 SQIVND (reference sequence). CDR3 nucleotide sequence: TGTGCCAGTAGTATTCGGGGAGTCTATGGCTACACCTTC. Translation: CASSIRGVYGYTF.

This clone was seen only a few times. This chain's CDR3 is CASSSSRGAYEQYF. CDR3 DNA: TGTGCCAGCAGTTCCTCCCGAGGGGCCTACGAGCAGTACTTC. The chain uses TRBV27 and TRBJ2-7, with D perhaps given as TRBD1 or TRBD2 (5 bases each). This CDR3 region has 14 residues. The germline V gene encodes CDR1 MNHEY and CDR2 SMNVEV (reference sequence). Deletions cut 4 bases from V and 2 bases from J, with 12 bases between.

CDR3 sequence reads: CASSLWQGLLDGYTF. The DNA for the CDR3 is TGTGCCAGCAGCTTGTGGCAGGGCCTACTTGATGGCTACACCTTC. V gene TRBV5-4 combines with J gene TRBJ1-2; D may be TRBD1 (5 bases). V lost 1 base and J 6 bases, leaving 16 bases between the germline ends. This CDR3 contains 15 residues. Germline values: CDR1 SGHNT, CDR2 YYREEE (reference sequence).

This clone is a singleton in its sample. The chain joins TRBV5-6 to TRBJ2-1; 11 positions match TRBD2. V was clipped by 4 bases and J by 9 bases; unmatched bases: 12. The CDR3 has 16 amino acids. Germline values: CDR1 SGHDT, CDR2 YYEEEE. The CDR3 here is CASSPRVTSGRGEQFF. Here the CDR3 DNA reads TGTGCCAGCAGCCCCCGGGTCACTAGCGGGAGAGGTGAGCAGTTCTTC.

The chain joins TRBV18 to TRBJ1-5, with D perhaps TRBD1 (5 bases). Looked up from germline, CDR1 is KGHSH and CDR2 is LQKENI. V shed 4 bases and J shed 4 bases, with 20 bases lying between them. The CDR3 consists of 17 residues. The CDR3 bases are TGTGCCAGCTCACGGGGAAATGGAGCTGGACAAAATCAGCCCCAGCATTTT. It yields the protein CASSRGNGAGQNQPQHF.

The chain joins TRBV2 to TRBJ2-3; possibly TRBD2 for D (6 bases). The V end lost 7 bases, the J end lost 5 bases, and 13 bases lay between the germline ends. This CDR3 comprises 13 residues. The germline V gene encodes CDR1 SNHLY and CDR2 FYNNEI. The CDR3 DNA is TGTGCCAGCACAAGGCAGGGAGGAGATACGCAGTATTTT. Translation gives CASTRQGGDTQYF.

V gene TRBV6-1 combines with J gene TRBJ2-5; D is uncertain. The CDR3 sequence is 10 residues long. V gave up 6 bases and J gave up 7 bases, with 6 bases separating them. The V gene's germline CDR1 is MNHNS and CDR2 SASEGT. The CDR3 DNA reads as TGTGCCAGCAGCGATTCGACCCAGTACTTC. Translated: CASSDSTQYF.

This rearrangement joins TRBV28 to TRBJ1-4, with D tentatively TRBD1 (5 bases). This CDR3 spans 16 amino acids. V was trimmed by 5 bases and J by 3 bases, leaving 16 bases between them. Germline V gene lookup returns CDR1 MDHEN and CDR2 SYDVKM. This CDR3 reads CASSPLGRGANEKLFF. The CDR3 DNA sequence: TGTGCCAGCAGTCCCCTTGGGAGGGGAGCTAATGAAAAACTGTTTTTT.

The rearrangement uses TRBV4-1 and TRBJ2-6, with D possibly matching TRBD1 (6 bases). CDR1 and CDR2 from the germline V gene are MGHRA and YSYEKL. V was clipped by 3 bases and J by 0 bases, with 9 bases between them. The CDR3 runs 16 residues. The CDR3 protein is CASSQDSASGANVLTF. For the CDR3, the DNA is TGCGCCAGCAGCCAGGACAGTGCCTCTGGGGCCAACGTCCTGACTTTC.

This clone was found once. The rearrangement uses TRBV5-1 and TRBJ1-4; tentatively, D is TRBD1 (5 bases). The germline V gene encodes CDR1 SGHRS and CDR2 YFSETQ. CDR3 size: 14 residues. Trimming took off 0 bases at V and 4 bases at J, with 7 bases between the two ends. This CDR3 is CASSLGQLNEKLFF. The CDR3 nucleotides read TGCGCCAGCAGCTTGGGACAGCTTAATGAAAAACTGTTTTTT. Complete variable domain (other parts from reference TRBV5-1 and TRBJ1-4): KAGVTQTPRYLIKTRGQQVTLSCSPISGHRSVSWYQQTPGQGLQFLFEYFSETQRNKGNFPGRFSGRQFSNSRSEMNVSTLELGDSALYLCASSLGQLNEKLFFGSGTQLSVL.

This chain links TRBV6-6 with TRBJ2-7, with D unresolved. The CDR3 is 11 residues long. The V end lost 4 bases, the J end lost 6 bases, and 7 bases lay between the germline ends. Germline assignment: CDR1 MNHNY and CDR2 SVGAGI (reference sequence). CDR3 protein: CASSFSGEQYF. As DNA, the CDR3 is TGTGCCAGCAGTTTTAGTGGCGAGCAGTACTTC.

This chain uses TRBV19 with TRBJ2-5, with D uncertain. Trimming left V 7 bases short and J 3 bases short, with 6 bases between. Looked up from germline, CDR1 is LNHDA and CDR2 is SQIVND (reference sequence). This CDR3 has 11 amino acids. CDR3 bases: TGTGCCAGTAACACTAAAGAGACCCAGTACTTC. It is translated as CASNTKETQYF.

The chain carries TRBV29-1 and TRBJ2-1, with 9 bases lining up with TRBD1. CDR1 SQVTM and CDR2 ANQGSEA come from the germline V gene. The CDR3 has 14 amino acids. V was clipped by 7 bases and J by 6 bases; unmatched bases: 10. The CDR3 region is CSAYSGQGSNEQFF. The DNA of the CDR3 is TGCAGCGCCTATTCGGGACAGGGTTCCAATGAGCAGTTCTTC.

V is TRBV9 and J is TRBJ2-2; 8 nucleotides match TRBD2. V trimming: 3 bases; J trimming: 4 bases; junction bases outside the gene matches: 8. The germline V gene encodes CDR1 SGDLS and CDR2 YYNGEE. The CDR3 covers 16 residues. CDR3: CASSAGTSGITGELFF. In nucleotides, the CDR3 is TGTGCCAGCAGCGCCGGGACTAGTGGGATCACCGGGGAGCTGTTTTTT. Filled out from reference TRBV9 and TRBJ2-2, the complete variable domain reads DSGVTQTPKHLITATGQRVTLRCSPRSGDLSVYWYQQSLDQGLQFLIQYYNGEERAKGNILERFSAQQFPDLHSELNLSSLELGDSALYFCASSAGTSGITGELFFGEGSRLTVL.

The chain uses TRBV18 and TRBJ2-7; D is unclear. In germline, CDR1 is KGHSH, CDR2 LQKENI. This CDR3 is built from 13 residues. Trimming shortened V by 5 bases and J by 6 bases, and 14 bases separated the two germline ends. CDR3 region: CASSDKHPIEQYF. The CDR3 bases are TGTGCCAGCTCAGATAAGCACCCGATCGAGCAGTACTTC. The full variable domain, rest sourced from reference TRBV18 and TRBJ2-7, is NAGVMQNPRHLVRRRGQEARLRCSPMKGHSHVYWYRQLPEEGLKFMVYLQKENIIDESGMPKERFSAEFPKEGPSILRIQQVVRGDSAAYFCASSDKHPIEQYFGPGTRLTVT.

The chain carries TRBV6-4 and TRBJ2-7; 8 nucleotides align to TRBD1. From germline, CDR1 is MRHNA and CDR2 SNTAGT. V was pared by 7 bases and J by 2 bases, with 7 bases of the junction left unmatched. The CDR3 sequence is 14 residues long. The CDR3 nucleotides are TGTGCCAGCACCAAACGGGACAGGCCCTACGAGCAGTACTTC. It is translated as CASTKRDRPYEQYF.

This clone has only one observation. The chain employs TRBV7-6 and TRBJ2-2; TRBD2 might be the D (6 bases). This CDR3 has 17 residues. Germline-derived CDR1 and CDR2 are SGHVS and FNYEAQ. Trimming removed 5 bases from V and 0 bases from J, with 16 bases in between. Here the CDR3 reads CASSDRIAAANTGELFF. The CDR3 DNA follows: TGTGCCAGCAGCGACCGGATAGCGGCAGCGAACACCGGGGAGCTGTTTTTT. Complete variable domain (other parts from reference TRBV7-6 and TRBJ2-2): GAGVSQSPRYKVTKRGQDVALRCDPISGHVSLYWYRQALGQGPEFLTYFNYEAQQDKSGLPNDRFSAERPEGSISTLTIQRTEQRDSAMYRCASSDRIAAANTGELFFGEGSRLTVL.

V gene TRBV27 combines with J gene TRBJ2-1; 16 bases are a match to TRBD2. Germline V gives CDR1 MNHEY, CDR2 SMNVEV (reference sequence). Germline trimming cut 4 bases from V and 7 bases from J; bases unmatched to any gene: 10. The CDR3 length is 18 residues. CDR3 sequence reads: CASSSLPGTSGRVNEQFF. For the CDR3, the DNA is TGTGCCAGCAGTTCGCTACCCGGGACTAGCGGGAGGGTAAATGAGCAGTTCTTC.

The chain joins TRBV7-9 to TRBJ1-2; a weak D match, TRBD1 (6 bases). Trimming stripped 5 bases from V and 8 bases from J, with 15 bases between. CDR3 length: 13 residues. Germline CDR1 reads SEHNR; CDR2 reads FQNEAQ (reference sequence). The CDR3 spells CASSPPDRNGYTF. Here the CDR3 DNA reads TGTGCCAGCAGCCCTCCTGACAGGAACGGCTACACCTTC.

The chain recombines TRBV21-1 with TRBJ1-1. TRBV21-1 is flagged as a pseudogene. The CDR3 has 14 amino acids. The CDR3 loop is CASSFRPRDTEAFF. CDR3 DNA sequence: TGTGCCAGCAGCTTTCGACCCCGGGACACTGAAGCTTTCTTT.

This clone was observed a handful of times. The J gene is TRBJ1-2, the V gene TRBV6-6; possible D gene TRBD1, 5 bases. The CDR3 is 15 residues long. The germline CDR1 and CDR2 sequences are MNHNY and SVGAGI (reference sequence). The V gene lost 0 bases and the J gene lost 2 bases, with 10 bases spanning the gap. In DNA, the CDR3 is TGTGCCAGCAGTTACTCGCAGGGCAGGAACTATGGCTACACCTTC. It translates to CASSYSQGRNYGYTF.

The chain carries TRBV15 and TRBJ2-1; D perhaps matches TRBD1 (6 bases). CDR1 is LNHNV, CDR2 YYDKDF, per germline (reference sequence). The CDR3 consists of 15 residues. Trimming removed 0 bases at V and 9 bases at J, with 15 bases between. The CDR3 DNA sequence: TGTGCCACCAGCAGAGATGCCACAGGGAGAGGTGAGCAGTTCTTC. Translation: CATSRDATGRGEQFF.

This clone has a single count. The rearrangement links TRBV6-9 to TRBJ1-3; the match to TRBD1 covers 7 bases. This CDR3 region has 13 residues. Trimming cost V 6 bases and J 4 bases; bases outside gene matches: 3. CDR1 is MNHGY and CDR2 is SVAAGI in the germline V gene. The CDR3 loop reads CASRSDRGNTIYF. In nucleotides, the CDR3 is TGTGCCAGCAGATCGGACAGGGGAAACACCATATATTTT.

The chain recombines TRBV6-6 with TRBJ1-1; 8 bases agree with TRBD1. V was clipped by 4 bases and J by 0 bases; unmatched bases: 1. In germline, CDR1 is MNHNY, CDR2 SVGAGI (reference sequence). CDR3 length: 14 amino acids. The CDR3 coding sequence is TGTGCCAGCAGTTCAGGGGGCCTGAACACTGAAGCTTTCTTT. As protein: CASSSGGLNTEAFF.

V and J are TRBV6-5 and TRBJ2-7; possibly TRBD1 for D (5 bases). Trimming took 5 bases from V and 2 from J, leaving 16 bases between them. The germline CDR1 and CDR2 sequences are MNHEY and SVGAGI. The CDR3 is 15 residues long. Here the CDR3 reads CASSISRIGAYEQYF. The DNA of the CDR3 is TGTGCCAGCAGTATTTCGAGAATAGGGGCCTACGAGCAGTACTTC.

This rearrangement joins TRBV19 to TRBJ1-2; 8 nucleotides align to TRBD1. CDR3 length equals 14 residues. V dropped 3 bases and J dropped 4; count of bases not matched to a gene: 4. Per the germline V gene, CDR1 is LNHDA and CDR2 is SQIVND (reference sequence). The CDR3 DNA follows: TGTGCCAGTAGTATGGGGGACAGGATCTATGGCTACACCTTC. It yields the protein CASSMGDRIYGYTF.

V is TRBV5-1 and J is TRBJ2-7; 11 bases are a match to TRBD1. The CDR3 consists of 15 residues. Germline values: CDR1 SGHRS, CDR2 YFSETQ. With V trimmed by 4 bases and J by 4 bases, 7 bases remained unmatched. CDR3 sequence: CASSRGQGAGYEQYF. In DNA, the CDR3 is TGCGCCAGCAGCAGAGGACAGGGGGCAGGTTACGAGCAGTACTTC.

The rearrangement links TRBV11-2 to TRBJ2-7; no reliable D call. This CDR3 is built from 12 residues. Germline V lookup: CDR1 SGHAT, CDR2 FQNNGV. Deletions cut 3 bases from V and 6 bases from J, with 9 bases between. CDR3 in amino acids: CASSLFGVEQYF. In nucleotides, the CDR3 is TGTGCCAGCAGCTTGTTTGGGGTCGAGCAGTACTTC.